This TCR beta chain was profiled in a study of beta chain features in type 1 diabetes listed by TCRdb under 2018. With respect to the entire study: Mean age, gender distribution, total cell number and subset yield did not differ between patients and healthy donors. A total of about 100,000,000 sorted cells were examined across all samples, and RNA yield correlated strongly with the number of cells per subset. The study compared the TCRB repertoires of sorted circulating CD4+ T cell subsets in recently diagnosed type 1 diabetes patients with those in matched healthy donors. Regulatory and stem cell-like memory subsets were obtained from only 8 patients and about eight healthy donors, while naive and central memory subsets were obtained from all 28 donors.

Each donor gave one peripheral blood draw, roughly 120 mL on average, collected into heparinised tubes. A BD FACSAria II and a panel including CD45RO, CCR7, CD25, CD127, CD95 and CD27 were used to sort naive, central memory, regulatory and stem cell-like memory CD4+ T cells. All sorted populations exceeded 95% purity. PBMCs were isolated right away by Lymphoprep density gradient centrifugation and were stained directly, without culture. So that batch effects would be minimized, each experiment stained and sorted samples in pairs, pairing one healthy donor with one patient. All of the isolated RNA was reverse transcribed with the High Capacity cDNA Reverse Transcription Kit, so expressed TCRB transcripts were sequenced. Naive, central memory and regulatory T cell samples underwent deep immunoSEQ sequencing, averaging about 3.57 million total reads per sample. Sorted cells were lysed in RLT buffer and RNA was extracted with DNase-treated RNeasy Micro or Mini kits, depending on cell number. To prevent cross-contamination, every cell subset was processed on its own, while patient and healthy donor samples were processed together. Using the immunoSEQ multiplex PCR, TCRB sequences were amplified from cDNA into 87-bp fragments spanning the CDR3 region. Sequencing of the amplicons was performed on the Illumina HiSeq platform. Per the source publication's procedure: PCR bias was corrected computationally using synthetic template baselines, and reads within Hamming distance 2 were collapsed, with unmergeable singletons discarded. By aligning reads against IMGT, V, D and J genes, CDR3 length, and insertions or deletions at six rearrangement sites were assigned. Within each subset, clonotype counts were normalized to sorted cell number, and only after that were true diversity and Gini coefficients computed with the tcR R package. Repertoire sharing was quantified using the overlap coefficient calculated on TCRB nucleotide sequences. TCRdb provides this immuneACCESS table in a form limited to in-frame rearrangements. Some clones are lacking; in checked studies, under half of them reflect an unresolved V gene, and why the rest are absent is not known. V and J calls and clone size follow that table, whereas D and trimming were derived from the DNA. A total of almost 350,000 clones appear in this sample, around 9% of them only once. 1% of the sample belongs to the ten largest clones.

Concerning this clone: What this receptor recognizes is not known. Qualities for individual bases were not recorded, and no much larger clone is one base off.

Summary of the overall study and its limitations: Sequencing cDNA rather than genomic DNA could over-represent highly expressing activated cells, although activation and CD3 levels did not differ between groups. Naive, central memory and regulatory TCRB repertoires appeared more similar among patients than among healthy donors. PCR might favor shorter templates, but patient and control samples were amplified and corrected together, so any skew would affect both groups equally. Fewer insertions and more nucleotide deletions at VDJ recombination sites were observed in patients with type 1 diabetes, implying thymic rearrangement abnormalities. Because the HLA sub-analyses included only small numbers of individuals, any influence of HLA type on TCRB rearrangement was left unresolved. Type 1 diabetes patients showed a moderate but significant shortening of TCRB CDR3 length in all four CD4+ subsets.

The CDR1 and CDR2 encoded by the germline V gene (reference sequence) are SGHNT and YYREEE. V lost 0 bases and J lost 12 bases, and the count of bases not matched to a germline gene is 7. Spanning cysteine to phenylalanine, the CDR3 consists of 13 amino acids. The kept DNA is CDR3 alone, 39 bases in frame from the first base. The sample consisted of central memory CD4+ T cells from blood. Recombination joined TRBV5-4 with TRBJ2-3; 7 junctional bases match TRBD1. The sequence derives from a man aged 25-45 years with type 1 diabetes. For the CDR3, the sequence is CASSLDRTGFQYF. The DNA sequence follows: TGTGCCAGCAGCTTGGATAGGACAGGATTTCAGTATTTT. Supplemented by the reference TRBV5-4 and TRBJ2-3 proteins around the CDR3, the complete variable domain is ETGVTQSPTHLIKTRGQQVTLRCSSQSGHNTVSWYQQALGQGPQFIFQYYREEENGRGNFPPRFSGLQFPNYSSELNVNALELDDSALYLCASSLDRTGFQYFGPGTRLTVL.